The sequence of this T cell receptor beta chain was determined in a study of blood T cells in healthy people across ages. Study-wide results and limits: There was a strong correlation between TCR beta diversity and naive T cell percentage.

Researchers report isolating at least 6.5 million PBMCs per sample. As regards this clonotype: Its antigen is unidentified.

Alongside a J-beta primer mix, a sample-barcoded 5' primer served in a second PCR lasting roughly 7 to 11 cycles. From the 5' RACE reads, TCRdb called clonotypes with MiXCR, one entry per CDR3 protein. The table lists over 700,000 distinct CDR3 sequences, about 25% of them singletons, with 9.4% in the top ten. Looked up from germline, CDR1 is SEHNR and CDR2 is FQNEAQ (reference sequence). Trimming stripped 8 bases from V and 5 bases from J, with 19 bases between. This CDR3 has 15 amino acids. These records were also assigned to another study, of T cells of mothers and their children. That source reports: Samples came from three healthy Caucasian mothers and their six children.

The gene calls are TRBV7-9 and TRBJ2-1; perhaps D is TRBD1 or TRBD2 (6 bases each). Specimen: blood. The sequence was obtained from a boy between 10 and 17 years old in good health. The CDR3 sequence is CASRLRGAFDNEQFF. In nucleotides, the CDR3 is TGTGCCAGCCGACTGAGGGGGGCCTTTGACAATGAGCAGTTCTTC.